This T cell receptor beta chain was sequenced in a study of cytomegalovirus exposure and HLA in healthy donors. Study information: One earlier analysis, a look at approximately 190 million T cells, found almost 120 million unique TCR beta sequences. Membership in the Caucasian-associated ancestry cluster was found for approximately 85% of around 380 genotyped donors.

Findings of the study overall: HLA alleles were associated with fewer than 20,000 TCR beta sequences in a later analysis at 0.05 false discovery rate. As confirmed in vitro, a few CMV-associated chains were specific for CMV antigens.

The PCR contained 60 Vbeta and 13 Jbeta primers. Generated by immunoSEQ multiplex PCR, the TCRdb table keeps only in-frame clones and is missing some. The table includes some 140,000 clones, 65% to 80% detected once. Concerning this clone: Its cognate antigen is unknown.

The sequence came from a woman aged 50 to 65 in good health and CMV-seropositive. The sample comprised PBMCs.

The CDR3 region is CASSPQTGYDTEAFF. The CDR3 DNA sequence: TGTGCCAGCTCACCCCAGACAGGGTACGACACTGAAGCTTTCTTT. V usage is TRBV18 and J usage is TRBJ1-1; 7 bases agree with TRBD1. The CDR3 runs 15 residues. In germline, CDR1 is KGHSH, CDR2 LQKENI. The V and J ends lost 3 bases and 3 bases, in that order; junction bases with no gene match: 7.